This T cell receptor (beta chain) was sequenced for a study of radiotherapy plus CTLA-4 blockade in lung cancer. Overall study results and limits: Peripheral blood showed expansion of tumor-derived TCR clones after radiotherapy and ipilimumab.

Clones were read by immunoSEQ multiplex PCR, and TCRdb kept only the in-frame ones, dropping some. The sample consists of about 87,000 clones, about 88% of them appearing once. Turning to this clone: No antigen is known for it.

There are 14 residues in the CDR3. V lost 2 bases to trimming and J lost 6 bases, with 11 bases between them. Germline CDR1 and CDR2: MDHEN and SYDVKM. This clonotype was obtained from a human donor with non-small cell lung cancer that progressed on radiotherapy plus ipilimumab. The sequences come from peripheral blood, collected from a patient treated with radiotherapy plus ipilimumab. The chain combines TRBV28 with TRBJ1-5, with a weak D call TRBD1 (5 bases). The chain's CDR3 is CASSLGQGFQPQHF. The CDR3 coding sequence is TGTGCCAGCAGTTTAGGGCAGGGCTTTCAGCCCCAGCATTTT.